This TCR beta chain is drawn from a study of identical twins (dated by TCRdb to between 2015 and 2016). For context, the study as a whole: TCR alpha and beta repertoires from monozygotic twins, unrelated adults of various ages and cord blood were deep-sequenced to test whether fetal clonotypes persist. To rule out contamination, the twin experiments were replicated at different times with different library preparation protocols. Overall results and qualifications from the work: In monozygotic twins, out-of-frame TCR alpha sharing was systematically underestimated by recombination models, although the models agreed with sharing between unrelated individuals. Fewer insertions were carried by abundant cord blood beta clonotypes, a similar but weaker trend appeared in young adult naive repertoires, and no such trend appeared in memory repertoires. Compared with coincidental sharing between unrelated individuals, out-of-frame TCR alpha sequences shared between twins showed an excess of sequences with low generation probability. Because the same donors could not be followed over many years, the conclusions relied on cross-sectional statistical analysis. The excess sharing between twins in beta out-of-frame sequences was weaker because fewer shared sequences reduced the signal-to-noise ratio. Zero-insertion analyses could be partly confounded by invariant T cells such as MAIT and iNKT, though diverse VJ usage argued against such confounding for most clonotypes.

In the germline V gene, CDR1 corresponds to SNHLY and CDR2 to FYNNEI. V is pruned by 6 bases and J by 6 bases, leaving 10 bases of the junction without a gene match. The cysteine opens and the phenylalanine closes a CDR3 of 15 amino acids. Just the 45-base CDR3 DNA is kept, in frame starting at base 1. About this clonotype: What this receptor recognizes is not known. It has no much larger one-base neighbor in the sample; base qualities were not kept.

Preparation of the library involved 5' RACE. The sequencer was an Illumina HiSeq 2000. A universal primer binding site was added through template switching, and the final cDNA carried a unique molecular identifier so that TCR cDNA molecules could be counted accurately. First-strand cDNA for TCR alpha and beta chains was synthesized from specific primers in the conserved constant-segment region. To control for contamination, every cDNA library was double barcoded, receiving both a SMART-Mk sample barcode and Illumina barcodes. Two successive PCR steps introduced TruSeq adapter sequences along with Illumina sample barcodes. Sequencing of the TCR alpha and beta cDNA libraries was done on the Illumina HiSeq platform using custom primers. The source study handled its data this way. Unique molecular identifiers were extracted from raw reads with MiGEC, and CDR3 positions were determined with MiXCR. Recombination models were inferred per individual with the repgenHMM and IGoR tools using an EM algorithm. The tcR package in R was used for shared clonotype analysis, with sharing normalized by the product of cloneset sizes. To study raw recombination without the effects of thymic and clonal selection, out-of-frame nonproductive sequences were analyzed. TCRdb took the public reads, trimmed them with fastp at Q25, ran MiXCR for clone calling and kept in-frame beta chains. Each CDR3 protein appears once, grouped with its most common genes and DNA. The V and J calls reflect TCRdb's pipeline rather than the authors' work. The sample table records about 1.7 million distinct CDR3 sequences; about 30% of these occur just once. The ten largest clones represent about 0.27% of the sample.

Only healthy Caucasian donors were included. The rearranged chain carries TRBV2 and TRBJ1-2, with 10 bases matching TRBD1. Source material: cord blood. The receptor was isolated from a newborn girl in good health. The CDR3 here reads CASRPTGGTVHGYTF. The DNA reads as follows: TGTGCCAGCAGACCGACAGGGGGCACTGTCCATGGCTACACCTTC.